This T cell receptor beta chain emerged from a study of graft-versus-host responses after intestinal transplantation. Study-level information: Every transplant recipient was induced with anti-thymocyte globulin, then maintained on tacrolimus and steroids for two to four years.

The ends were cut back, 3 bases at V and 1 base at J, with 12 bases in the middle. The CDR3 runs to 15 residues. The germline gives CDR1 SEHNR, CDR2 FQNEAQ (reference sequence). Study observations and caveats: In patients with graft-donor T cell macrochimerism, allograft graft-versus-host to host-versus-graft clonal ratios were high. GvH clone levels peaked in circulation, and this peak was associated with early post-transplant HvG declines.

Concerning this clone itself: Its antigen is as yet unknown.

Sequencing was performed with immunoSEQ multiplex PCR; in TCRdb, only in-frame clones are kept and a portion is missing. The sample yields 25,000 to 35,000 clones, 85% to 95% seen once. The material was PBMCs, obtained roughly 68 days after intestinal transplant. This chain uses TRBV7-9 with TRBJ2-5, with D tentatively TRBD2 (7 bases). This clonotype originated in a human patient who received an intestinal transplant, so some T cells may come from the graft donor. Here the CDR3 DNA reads TGTGCCAGCAGCTTTGGGGGGGGCCTCCAAGAGACCCAGTACTTC. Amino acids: CASSFGGGLQETQYF.